The next 15 T cell receptor beta chains were all read from a single sample in a study of T-cell reconstitution after alpha-beta-depleted transplantation in children. During its preparation, the TCRbeta library received unique molecular identifiers. TCRdb analysed the PCR reads with MiXCR anew, one entry per CDR3 protein. The top ten hold approximately 4.1% of the sample, which has about 610,000 distinct CDR3 sequences, 8% to 11% seen once. The specimen was PBMCs from the stem cell graft donor, collected from the stem cell graft. All receptors derive from a human donor who donated a stem cell graft to a child with acute myeloid leukemia.

This clonotype has at least ten counts. V and J are TRBV4-3 and TRBJ2-2; D possibly corresponds to TRBD2 (6 bases). V was shortened by 6 bases and J by 7 bases, with 18 bases between the two germline ends. CDR3 length: 15 amino acids. Per germline, CDR1 LGHNA and CDR2 YSLEER. The DNA of the CDR3 is TGCGCCAGCAGTACAACGGGAGAAGGTGGCGGGGAGCTGTTTTTT. This translates into CASSTTGEGGGELFF.

This clonotype was found a few times. The chain is built from TRBV12-3 or TRBV12-4 and TRBJ2-3, with 8 bases aligning to TRBD2. V dropped 7 bases and J dropped 13; count of bases not matched to a gene: 16. This CDR3 has 14 amino acids. The CDR3 sequence: CASTTDLQREYKYF. DNA of the CDR3: TGTGCCAGCACTACTGACCTTCAGCGGGAGTATAAGTATTTT.

The rearrangement joins TRBV14 to TRBJ2-5, with D tentatively TRBD1 (6 bases). V lost 3 bases and J lost 2, with 13 bases in between. CDR3 size: 15 residues. Germline CDR1 and CDR2: SGHDN and FVKESK. The CDR3 nucleotides read TGTGCCAGCAGCCACTTCAGGGGCCTACAAGAGACCCAGTACTTC. Its translation: CASSHFRGLQETQYF.

This clonotype was recorded only once. The CDR3 ends on some other residue instead of the conserved phenylalanine or tryptophan, so this is likely a read error. V gene TRBV20-1 combines with J gene TRBJ2-1; D possibly corresponds to TRBD1 (5 bases). Trimming cost V 6 bases and J 2 bases, with 8 bases left between them. Germline V gene sequence: CDR1 DFQATT, CDR2 SNEGSKA (reference sequence). This CDR3 has 12 residues. As DNA, the CDR3 is TGCAGTGCCCCGACAGCCTACAATGAGCAGTTCCTC. Encoded protein: CSAPTAYNEQFL.

This clonotype was observed a few times. This CDR3 is CAWNGPGGQSEKLFF. The CDR3 DNA is TGTGCCTGGAATGGTCCGGGGGGGCAGAGTGAAAAACTGTTTTTT. V usage is TRBV30 and J usage is TRBJ1-4; a possible D gene is TRBD1 (6 bases). The CDR3 runs to 15 residues. CDR1 and CDR2 (germline): GTSNPN, SVGIG (reference sequence). V lost 4 bases, J lost 7 bases, and 19 bases lay in between. Based on the CDR3 plus reference TRBV30 and TRBJ1-4, the full variable domain is SQTIHQWPATLVQPVGSPLSLECTVEGTSNPNLYWYRQAAGRGLQLLFYSVGIGQISSEVPQNLSASRPQDRQFILSSKKLLLSDSGFYLCAWNGPGGQSEKLFFGSGTQLSVL.

This clonotype was seen more than once but under ten times. The genes are TRBV7-2 and TRBJ2-1; 13 bases are shared with TRBD2. There are 15 residues in the CDR3. Trimming at V came to 5 bases and at J to 5 bases, leaving 3 bases not matched to a gene. The germline gives CDR1 SGHTA, CDR2 FQGNSA. CDR3 sequence (DNA): TGTGCCAGCAGCGGACTAGCGGGAGTCCACAATGAGCAGTTCTTC. Translation gives CASSGLAGVHNEQFF.

The V gene is TRBV12-3 or TRBV12-4, the J gene TRBJ2-2, with TRBD1 identical over 9 bases. V was clipped by 5 bases and J by 4 bases; unmatched bases: 8. This CDR3 contains 16 residues. CDR3 coding DNA: TGTGCCAGCAGTGATAGGGGACAGGGCGGCACCGGGGAGCTGTTTTTT. Protein product: CASSDRGQGGTGELFF.

The table lists this clonotype with many counts. V is TRBV7-2 and J is TRBJ1-6; D gene ambiguous. Deletions cut 4 bases from V and 4 bases from J, with 14 bases between. The CDR3 is made up of 16 amino acids. Germline V CDR1 and CDR2: SGHTA, FQGNSA. In DNA form, the CDR3 reads TGTGCCAGCAGCTCCGTCCCACTACGATATAATTCACCCCTCCACTTT. Translating it yields CASSSVPLRYNSPLHF.

The rearrangement joins TRBV30 to TRBJ2-7; D may be TRBD1 (6 bases). V lost 4 bases and J lost 5, with 9 bases in between. Germline assignment: CDR1 GTSNPN and CDR2 SVGIG (reference sequence). This CDR3 spans 11 amino acids. The CDR3 loop reads CAWIEGDEQYF. The DNA of the CDR3 is TGTGCCTGGATCGAGGGGGACGAGCAGTACTTC.

This clonotype turned up a few times. The V gene is TRBV28, the J gene TRBJ1-4; no firm D call. The CDR3 length is 15 residues. The germline gives CDR1 MDHEN, CDR2 SYDVKM. Between the trimmed V and J ends, which lost 3 bases and 8 bases, there was a span of 16 bases. This chain's CDR3 is CASSFTPTLQEKLFF. The CDR3 DNA sequence: TGTGCCAGCAGTTTCACACCGACCCTCCAAGAAAAACTGTTTTTT.

This clonotype showed up just a few times. The J gene is TRBJ2-1, the V gene TRBV4-3, with 14 positions matching TRBD2. CDR1 LGHNA and CDR2 YSLEER come from the germline V gene. V shed 4 bases and J 5 bases; nucleotides not matched to a gene: 4. The CDR3 contains 16 residues. The CDR3 loop reads CASSRGTSGSNNEQFF. In nucleotides, the CDR3 is TGCGCCAGCAGCCGGGGGACTAGCGGGAGTAACAATGAGCAGTTCTTC.

V is TRBV10-3 and J is TRBJ2-1; 10 bases align to TRBD2. Germline-derived CDR1 and CDR2 are ENHRY and SYGVKD. The length of the CDR3 is 14 residues. V was pared by 8 bases and J by 8 bases, with 9 bases of the junction left unmatched. Written as DNA, the CDR3 is TGTGCCATCCCCAAGGCTAGCGGGAGTGATGAGCAGTTCTTC. The encoded protein is CAIPKASGSDEQFF.

This chain joins TRBV6-5 and TRBJ1-2, with D possibly TRBD1 on 5 matching bases. Germline CDR1 and CDR2: MNHEY and SVGAGI. The length of the CDR3 is 15 residues. With 0 bases removed from V and 4 bases from J, the gap between germline ends came to 12 bases. CDR3 coding DNA: TGTGCCAGCAGTTACTCTACAGGATCCGTCTATGGCTACACCTTC. Amino acids: CASSYSTGSVYGYTF.

This clonotype was observed many times. This rearrangement joins TRBV20-1 to TRBJ2-7; D may match TRBD1 or TRBD2 (5 bases each). Between the trimmed V and J ends, which lost 5 bases and 0 bases, there was a span of 11 bases. Germline assignment: CDR1 DFQATT and CDR2 SNEGSKA (reference sequence). This CDR3 comprises 13 residues. CDR3 sequence: CSAPVGGSYEQYF. The CDR3 DNA reads TGCAGTGCTCCCGTTGGGGGCTCCTACGAGCAGTACTTC.

V usage is TRBV12-3 or TRBV12-4 and J usage is TRBJ2-3; TRBD2 matches at 10 bases. The CDR3 length is 16 residues. V dropped 3 bases and J dropped 4; count of bases not matched to a gene: 7. The CDR3 is CASSFLAGVVADTQYF. The CDR3 region has the DNA TGTGCCAGCAGTTTCCTAGCGGGAGTTGTCGCAGATACGCAGTATTTT.